This T cell receptor beta chain is drawn from a study of blood T cell repertoires in COVID-19. The CDR3 extends over 15 amino acids. Looked up from germline, CDR1 is MNHNS and CDR2 is SASEGT. Trimming stripped 1 base from V and 0 bases from J, with 7 bases between. Generated by immunoSEQ multiplex PCR, the TCRdb table keeps only in-frame clones and is missing some. The data hold approximately 90,000 clones, with over 75% observed a single time. The chain is built from TRBV6-1 and TRBJ2-1; D gene ambiguous. The sequencing sample was made of peripheral blood. The TCR originated in a man aged 60 to 69 with acute or convalescent COVID-19. In nucleotides, the CDR3 is TGTGCCAGCAGTGAAGTTGATAGCTCCTACAATGAGCAGTTCTTC. Translated, it gives CASSEVDSSYNEQFF.